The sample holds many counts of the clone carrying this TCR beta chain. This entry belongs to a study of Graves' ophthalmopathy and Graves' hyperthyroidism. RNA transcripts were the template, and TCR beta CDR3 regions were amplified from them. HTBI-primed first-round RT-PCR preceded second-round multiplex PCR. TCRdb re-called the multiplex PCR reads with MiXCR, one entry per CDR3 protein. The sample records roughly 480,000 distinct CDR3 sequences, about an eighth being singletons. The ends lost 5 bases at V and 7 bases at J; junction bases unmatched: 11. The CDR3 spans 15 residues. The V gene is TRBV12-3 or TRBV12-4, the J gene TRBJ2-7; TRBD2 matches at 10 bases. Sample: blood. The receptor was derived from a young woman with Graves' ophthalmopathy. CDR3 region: CASSLSGGARGEQYF. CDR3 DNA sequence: TGTGCCAGCAGTCTGAGCGGGGGGGCTCGGGGTGAGCAGTACTTC.